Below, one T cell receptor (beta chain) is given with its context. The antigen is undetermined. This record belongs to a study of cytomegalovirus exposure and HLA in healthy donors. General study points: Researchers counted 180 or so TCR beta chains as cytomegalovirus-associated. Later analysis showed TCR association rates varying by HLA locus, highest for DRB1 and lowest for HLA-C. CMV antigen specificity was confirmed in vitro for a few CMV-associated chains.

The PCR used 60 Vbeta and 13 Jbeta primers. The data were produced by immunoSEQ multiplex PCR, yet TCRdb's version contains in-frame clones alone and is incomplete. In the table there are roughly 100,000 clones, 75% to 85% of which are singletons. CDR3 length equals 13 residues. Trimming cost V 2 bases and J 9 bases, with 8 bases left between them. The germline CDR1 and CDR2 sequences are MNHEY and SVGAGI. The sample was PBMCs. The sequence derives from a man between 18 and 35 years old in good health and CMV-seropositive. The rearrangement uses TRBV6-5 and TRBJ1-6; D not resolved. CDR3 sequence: CASSYGRGSPLHF. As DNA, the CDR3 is TGTGCCAGCAGTTACGGCCGGGGTTCACCCCTCCACTTT.